This T cell receptor (beta chain) was retrieved from a study of cytomegalovirus exposure and HLA in healthy donors. Study-wide findings and caveats: HLA-A and HLA-B allele assignments for most subjects were reportedly predicted accurately using TCR beta sequences.

The germline V gene has CDR1 LGHNA and CDR2 YNFKEQ. The CDR3 has 17 residues. The V and J ends lost 0 bases and 5 bases respectively, with 17 bases between them. Regarding this clone: Its antigen is currently unknown.

The PCR used 60 Vbeta and 13 Jbeta primers. Here immunoSEQ multiplex PCR was the method, and the copy in TCRdb shows in-frame clones only, minus some. The table shows 250,000 or so clones, with about 83% occurring only once. Sequenced sample: PBMCs. J is TRBJ1-3 and V is TRBV4-2, with a possible D match to TRBD1 (6 bases). The receptor was derived from a human donor in good health. The CDR3 protein is CASSQDRGPQGRNTIYF. CDR3 bases: TGTGCCAGCAGCCAAGATCGGGGTCCGCAGGGGCGAAACACCATATATTTT.